These 23 T cell receptor beta chains were sequenced from one sample in a study of T cells after yellow fever vaccination. One entry per CDR3 protein results from TCRdb running MiXCR on the 5' RACE reads. The table records 110,000 to 150,000 distinct CDR3 sequences, about 6.2% of them present only once. This specimen was CD4+ T cells sorted from PBMCs, taken 10 days after the yellow fever booster vaccination. Every receptor here comes from a man aged 30-40 years who received the YFV17D yellow fever vaccine.

This clonotype has a count of ten or more. This rearrangement joins TRBV28 to TRBJ2-1; 9 nucleotides line up with TRBD2. The CDR3 contains 16 residues. Germline V gives CDR1 MDHEN, CDR2 SYDVKM. The junction had 8 bases not matched to a gene; V was cut back by 3 bases and J by 5 bases. The CDR3 sequence: CASSFQGLAGNNEQFF. As DNA, the CDR3 is TGTGCCAGCAGTTTTCAAGGGCTAGCGGGAAACAATGAGCAGTTCTTC.

This clonotype was seen repeatedly, ten times or more. J is TRBJ2-7 and V is TRBV4-3; TRBD2 agrees at 7 bases. Germline V gene data show CDR1 as LGHNA and CDR2 as YSLEER. This CDR3 has 16 residues. The trim removed 3 bases at V and 6 bases at J, leaving 14 bases unmatched. The CDR3 bases are TGCGCCAGCAGCCACAAGGATTTCGCGGGAGTGAGCGAGCAGTACTTC. Its translation is CASSHKDFAGVSEQYF.

J is TRBJ1-2 and V is TRBV10-3, with D possibly matching TRBD1 (6 bases). The CDR3 runs to 14 residues. Germline V CDR1 and CDR2: ENHRY, SYGVKD. V lost 3 bases to trimming and J lost 8 bases, with 16 bases between them. The CDR3 here is CAISDGTGTMGYTF. The CDR3 nucleotides read TGTGCCATCAGTGACGGAACAGGGACTATGGGCTACACCTTC.

This clonotype was recorded many times. The rearrangement joins TRBV3-1 to TRBJ2-7; 7 nucleotides match TRBD2. With V trimmed by 3 bases and J by 1 base, 9 bases remained unmatched. The CDR3 consists of 16 residues. The germline CDR1 and CDR2 sequences are LGHDT and YNNKEL (reference sequence). The CDR3: CASSHWAGADSYEQYF. The CDR3 DNA follows: TGTGCCAGCAGCCACTGGGCGGGAGCAGATTCCTACGAGCAGTACTTC.

A remark on this clonotype: A much bigger clone sits one base away, suggesting this may be a read error. The chain has TRBV6-5 and TRBJ2-7, with 8 positions matching TRBD2. CDR1 is MNHEY and CDR2 is SVGAGI in the germline V gene. The CDR3 sequence is 18 residues long. CDR3 bases: TGTACCAGCAGTCACATGGGACCGGAAGCGGGAGCCCGCCACGAGCAGTACTTC. Protein sequence: CTSSHMGPEAGARHEQYF.

Ten or more counts support this clonotype. The genes are TRBV11-3 and TRBJ2-1; perhaps TRBD1 as D (5 bases). The germline V and J ends were trimmed by 2 bases and 0 bases, with 8 bases remaining between them. Germline values: CDR1 SGHNT, CDR2 YENEEA. This CDR3 has 15 residues. CDR3 sequence reads: CASSLRQGSYNEQFF. Written as DNA, the CDR3 is TGTGCCAGCAGCTTAAGGCAGGGCTCCTACAATGAGCAGTTCTTC.

The table lists this clonotype with many counts. V is TRBV25-1 and J is TRBJ1-2; D not certain. Germline-derived CDR1 and CDR2 are MGHDK and SYGVNS. The CDR3 loop spans 13 amino acids. V dropped 4 bases and J dropped 12 bases, with 18 bases sitting between them. CDR3 in DNA: TGTGCCAGCAGTGGCCCGCCTGAGCAGACGGACACCTTC. Translated, it gives CASSGPPEQTDTF.

This clonotype was counted many times. This chain connects TRBV5-1 to TRBJ2-1, with D uncertain. The V end was cut by 4 bases, the J end by 5 bases, with 4 bases between. The CDR3 is 11 residues long. The V gene's germline CDR1 is SGHRS and CDR2 YFSETQ. The CDR3 sequence is CASSGNNEQFF. The CDR3 DNA sequence: TGCGCCAGCAGCGGAAACAATGAGCAGTTCTTC. The full variable domain, with the rest looked up from reference TRBV5-1 and TRBJ2-1, is KAGVTQTPRYLIKTRGQQVTLSCSPISGHRSVSWYQQTPGQGLQFLFEYFSETQRNKGNFPGRFSGRQFSNSRSEMNVSTLELGDSALYLCASSGNNEQFFGPGTRLTVL.

This clonotype was recorded at least ten times. This chain connects TRBV7-9 to TRBJ2-3, with D unclear. The CDR3 has 15 residues. V was pared by 4 bases and J by 1 base, with 12 bases between. Germline-derived CDR1 and CDR2 are SEHNR and FQNEAQ (reference sequence). The CDR3 sequence: CASSSYGGRTDTQYF. The DNA of the CDR3 is TGTGCCAGCAGCTCCTATGGCGGTCGCACAGATACGCAGTATTTT.

The CDR3: CASSSWGRSYEQYF. The CDR3 nucleotides are TGTGCCAGCAGCTCATGGGGGCGTTCCTACGAGCAGTACTTC. This chain joins TRBV5-5 and TRBJ2-7; TRBD1 is a possible D gene (6 bases). Germline V lookup: CDR1 SGHKS, CDR2 YYEKEE (reference sequence). The V and J ends lost 3 bases and 1 base respectively, with 11 bases between them. The CDR3 has 14 amino acids.

The DNA for the CDR3 is TGCAGTGTCAGTGATGGGGGCCTTGGGGCTTTCTTT. As protein: CSVSDGGLGAFF. This chain connects TRBV20-1 to TRBJ1-1, with D tentatively TRBD1 (6 bases). V dropped 7 bases and J dropped 11 bases, with 20 bases sitting between them. Germline V gene sequence: CDR1 DFQATT, CDR2 SNEGSKA (reference sequence). The CDR3 is 12 amino acids.

This clonotype has a count of ten or more. This sequence joins TRBV29-1 and TRBJ2-3; perhaps TRBD2 as D (6 bases). The CDR3 is made up of 13 amino acids. The V gene's germline CDR1 is SQVTM and CDR2 ANQGSEA. V was trimmed by 1 base and J by 1 base, leaving 6 bases between them. This CDR3 reads CSVEVAGTDTQYF. CDR3 nucleotide sequence: TGCAGCGTTGAAGTAGCGGGCACAGATACGCAGTATTTT.

This clonotype was observed at least ten times. The chain recombines TRBV3-1 with TRBJ2-7, with a weak D call TRBD2 (6 bases). Germline lookup yields CDR1 LGHDT and CDR2 YNNKEL (reference sequence). This CDR3 has 15 amino acids. V dropped 3 bases and J dropped 6 bases, with 18 bases sitting between them. Here the CDR3 reads CASSQGLRWAGEQYF. The CDR3 DNA sequence: TGTGCCAGCAGCCAGGGACTGAGATGGGCTGGCGAGCAGTACTTC.

This clonotype was seen only a few times. V usage is TRBV11-3 and J usage is TRBJ2-1; 7 nucleotides agree with TRBD2. Unmatched junction bases numbered 9, after V lost 5 bases and J lost 8 bases. The CDR3 has 14 amino acids. CDR1 SGHNT and CDR2 YENEEA come from the germline V gene. This CDR3 is CASSPRDYGYEQFF. CDR3 in DNA: TGTGCCAGCAGCCCTCGGGACTACGGTTATGAGCAGTTCTTC. The full variable domain, its missing parts supplied by reference TRBV11-3 and TRBJ2-1, is EAGVVQSPRYKIIEKKQPVAFWCNPISGHNTLYWYLQNLGQGPELLIRYENEEAVDDSQLPKDRFSAERLKGVDSTLKIQPAELGDSAVYLCASSPRDYGYEQFFGPGTRLTVL.

Ten or more counts support this clonotype. Compared with germline, one end of the junction differs, possibly owing to a read error. The chain employs TRBV5-1 and TRBJ2-1; no reliable D call. The V gene's germline CDR1 is SGHRS and CDR2 YFSETQ. This CDR3 is 13 amino acids long. This CDR3 is CASSPPSRDEQFF. The CDR3 coding sequence is TGTGCCAGCTCACCACCGTCCCGGGATGAGCAGTTCTTC.

CDR3 sequence reads: CASSSQHGTGNTIYF. The CDR3 DNA reads as TGTGCCAGCAGCTCCCAACATGGGACAGGAAACACCATATATTTT. V usage is TRBV7-8 and J usage is TRBJ1-3, with D possibly TRBD1 on 6 matching bases. V was pared by 4 bases and J by 4 bases, with 14 bases between. Per the germline V gene, CDR1 is SGHVS and CDR2 is FQNEAQ. The CDR3 runs 15 residues. The variable domain in full, completed from reference TRBV7-8 and TRBJ1-3, reads GAGVSQSPRYKVAKRGQDVALRCDPISGHVSLFWYQQALGQGPEFLTYFQNEAQLDKSGLPSDRFFAERPEGSVSTLKIQRTQQEDSAVYLCASSSQHGTGNTIYFGEGSWLTVV.

This clonotype was detected many times. The chain links TRBV20-1 to TRBJ2-7; 11 bases are shared with TRBD2. Per the germline V gene, CDR1 is DFQATT and CDR2 is SNEGSKA (reference sequence). CDR3 length equals 15 residues. Losses at the gene ends were 6 bases for V and 5 bases for J; bases not matched to a gene: 12. In DNA, the CDR3 is TGCAGTGCGGAAGTTAGCGGGAGGGCCAGCGACGAGCAGTACTTC. Residues: CSAEVSGRASDEQYF.

Regarding this clonotype: One end of the junction does not line up with germline, which may come from a read error. V gene TRBV7-3 combines with J gene TRBJ2-2; TRBD1 agrees at 8 bases. Germline assignment: CDR1 SGHTA and CDR2 FQGTGA. CDR3 length: 17 residues. CDR3 nucleotides: TGTGCCACCAGCTTAACGCGCGACAGGGGAGGAGCCGGGGAGCTGTTTTTT. This gives the protein CATSLTRDRGGAGELFF.

This clonotype was recorded many times. The gene calls are TRBV3-1 and TRBJ1-3; D unclear. This CDR3 is 12 amino acids long. V shed 1 base and J shed 7 bases, with 5 bases lying between them. Germline CDR1 LGHDT, CDR2 YNNKEL (reference sequence). The CDR3 region is CASSQVPNTIYF. In nucleotides, the CDR3 is TGTGCCAGCAGCCAAGTACCGAACACCATATATTTT.

As for this clonotype: It may be a read error: a sequence one base away is much more abundant. The chain is built from TRBV5-4 and TRBJ2-1; a weak D match, TRBD2 (7 bases). Germline V gene data show CDR1 as SGHNT and CDR2 as YYREEE (reference sequence). The CDR3 runs 16 residues. The CDR3 sequence: CASSPRGASSYNAQFF. For the CDR3, the DNA is TGTGCCAGCAGCCCCCGGGGGGCCAGCTCCTACAATGCGCAGTTCTTC.

This clonotype was counted only a few times. The chain recombines TRBV18 with TRBJ2-5; D uncertain. Trimming pared 1 base from V and 5 bases from J, leaving 8 bases between. The CDR3 runs to 13 residues. Germline values: CDR1 KGHSH, CDR2 LQKENI. CDR3: CASSPRLGETQYF. Here the CDR3 DNA reads TGTGCCAGCTCACCACGTCTGGGGGAGACCCAGTACTTC.

This clonotype was recorded a few times. The rearrangement uses TRBV7-2 and TRBJ1-1; D is undetermined. Germline loops: CDR1 SGHTA, CDR2 FQGNSA. This CDR3 comprises 16 residues. Trimming took 2 bases from V and 5 from J, leaving 18 bases between them. The CDR3 sequence: CASSLTLFSLGTEAFF. CDR3 sequence (DNA): TGTGCCAGCAGCTTAACACTGTTCAGCTTAGGAACTGAAGCTTTCTTT.

In its sample, this clonotype was seen many times. The gene calls are TRBV29-1 and TRBJ1-4; D unresolved. The V end lost 4 bases, the J end lost 7 bases, and 7 bases lay between the germline ends. This CDR3 has 11 amino acids. Germline lookup yields CDR1 SQVTM and CDR2 ANQGSEA. The CDR3 DNA reads as TGCAGCGTTGGAGATAGTGAAAAACTGTTTTTT. Its translation is CSVGDSEKLFF.